The clone carrying this TCR beta chain was counted only a few times. Its antigen is undetermined. The CDR3 has 15 residues. CDR1 is DFQATT, CDR2 SNEGSKA, per germline (reference sequence). With 3 bases clipped from V and 1 base from J, the junction kept 5 bases outside the gene matches. The data derive from a study of blood T cells in healthy people across ages. A second about 7 to 11 cycle PCR used barcoded and J-beta primers. Every sample gave at least 2.5 million paired-end reads containing CDR3. TCRdb called the 5' RACE reads again in MiXCR, with one record for every CDR3 protein. Of some 1 million distinct CDR3 sequences in the sample, around 43% were seen once. The study, taken as a whole, reports: There were more naive CD4+ cells and higher diversity in long-lived donors than in aged donors.

The sample was blood. The rearrangement joins TRBV20-1 to TRBJ1-5; 8 bases match TRBD1. This clonotype was sampled from an older woman in good health. CDR3 sequence: CSASTGGLSNQPQHF. The CDR3, as DNA: TGCAGTGCTAGTACAGGGGGACTAAGCAATCAGCCCCAGCATTTT.